The clone carrying this TCR beta chain was recorded at least ten times. What it binds is unknown. This entry belongs to a study of CD8 T cells in ankylosing spondylitis. Study results and limitations: Relatively scarce in peripheral blood, disease-linked clones were CD8+.

One entry per CDR3 protein results from TCRdb running MiXCR on the 5' RACE reads. The sample records 200,000 or so distinct CDR3 sequences, 10% to 15% being singletons. Germline CDR1 and CDR2: LGHNA and YSLEER. Trimming took 4 bases from V and 0 from J, leaving 13 bases between them. This CDR3 is 16 amino acids long. Specimen: blood, either unsorted or a sorted T cell fraction (not recorded which). This receptor was obtained from a female donor with ankylosing spondylitis or in good health (not recorded which). The chain carries TRBV4-3 and TRBJ2-1; D gene ambiguous. The DNA of the CDR3 is TGCGCCAGCAGCCCCCAGTTCGGCGGCTCCTACAATGAGCAGTTCTTC. It is translated as CASSPQFGGSYNEQFF.